Given below is one T cell receptor (beta chain) in context. Measured with immunoSEQ multiplex PCR; TCRdb has only the in-frame clones, and not every one. The sample lists fewer than 350,000 clones, 85% occurring once. This CDR3 has 13 amino acids. The germline CDR1 and CDR2 sequences are SQVTM and ANQGSEA. V lost 6 bases and J 5 bases, leaving 16 bases between the germline ends. The data originate from a study of blood T cell repertoires in COVID-19. The chain has TRBV29-1 and TRBJ2-5, with D unresolved. The material sequenced was PBMCs or T cells enriched from blood (not recorded which). The sequence derives from a woman in her fifties or sixties who had recovered from COVID-19. The CDR3 protein is CSVRGRLAETQYF. The DNA for the CDR3 is TGCAGCGTCCGAGGCCGGCTGGCGGAGACCCAGTACTTC.